Listed here are 2 T cell receptor beta chains from one sample, sequenced in a study of blood T cell repertoires in COVID-19. Generated by immunoSEQ multiplex PCR, the TCRdb table keeps only in-frame clones and is missing some. Of about 50,000 clones in the sample, about 85% were seen once. Sequencing used peripheral blood. These receptors originate from a man in his 70s with active COVID-19.

In this sample, this clone turned up a few times. The chain's CDR3 is CASSEHSSGANVLTF. As DNA, the CDR3 is TGTGCCAGCAGCGAACATAGCTCTGGGGCCAACGTCCTGACTTTC. The genes are TRBV2 and TRBJ2-6; D not certain. Germline CDR1 is SNHLY and CDR2 is FYNNEI. Trimming took 6 bases from V and 0 from J, leaving 9 bases between them. This CDR3 has 15 amino acids. Based on the CDR3 plus reference TRBV2 and TRBJ2-6, the full variable domain is EPEVTQTPSHQVTQMGQEVILRCVPISNHLYFYWYRQILGQKVEFLVSFYNNEISEKSEIFDDQFSVERPDGSNFTLKIRSTKLEDSAMYFCASSEHSSGANVLTFGAGSRLTVL.

This clone was counted between two and nine times. The genes are TRBV5-5 and TRBJ2-7; TRBD1 matches 7 bases. In germline, CDR1 is SGHKS, CDR2 YYEKEE (reference sequence). With V trimmed by 4 bases and J by 5 bases, 9 bases remained unmatched. The CDR3 has 14 residues. The CDR3 reads CASSPPDRIHEQYF. The CDR3 coding sequence is TGTGCCAGCAGCCCCCCGGACAGGATCCACGAGCAGTACTTC.